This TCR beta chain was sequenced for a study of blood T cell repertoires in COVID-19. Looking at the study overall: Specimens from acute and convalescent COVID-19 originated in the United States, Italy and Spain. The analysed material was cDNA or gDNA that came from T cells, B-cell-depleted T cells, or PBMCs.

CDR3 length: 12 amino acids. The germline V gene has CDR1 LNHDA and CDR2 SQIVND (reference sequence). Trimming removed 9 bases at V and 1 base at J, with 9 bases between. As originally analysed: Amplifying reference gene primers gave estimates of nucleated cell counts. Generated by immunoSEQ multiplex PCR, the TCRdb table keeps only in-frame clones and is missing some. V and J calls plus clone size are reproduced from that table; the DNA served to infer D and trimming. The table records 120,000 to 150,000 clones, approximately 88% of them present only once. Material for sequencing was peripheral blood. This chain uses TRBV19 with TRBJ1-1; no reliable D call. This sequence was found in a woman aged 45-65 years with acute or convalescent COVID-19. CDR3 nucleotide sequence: TGTGCCAGCGGTACGAAGAACACTGAAGCTTTCTTT. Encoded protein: CASGTKNTEAFF.